This TCR beta chain was profiled in a study of radiotherapy plus CTLA-4 blockade in lung cancer. Generated by immunoSEQ multiplex PCR, the TCRdb table keeps only in-frame clones and is missing some. The table lists around 77,000 clones, 70% to 80% of them singletons. Trimming left V 3 bases short and J 1 base short, with 10 bases between. The CDR3 extends over 15 amino acids. The germline V gene encodes CDR1 LGHNA and CDR2 YSLEER. Study-level points and caveats: Clones of tumor-derived TCRs expanded in blood after radiotherapy plus ipilimumab. Among reported predictors of response, early blood T cell clone dynamics with interferon-beta performed best.

A few counts support this clone. The target antigen is unknown. The gene calls are TRBV4-3 and TRBJ1-5, with D hard to call. The source of this sequence is a human donor with non-small cell lung cancer whose response to radiotherapy plus ipilimumab could not be evaluated. The sequenced sample was peripheral blood, obtained from a patient treated with radiotherapy plus ipilimumab. The CDR3 nucleotides read TGCGCCAGCAGCCAGGCTCTAGCGAGCAATCAGCCCCAGCATTTT. The encoded protein is CASSQALASNQPQHF.